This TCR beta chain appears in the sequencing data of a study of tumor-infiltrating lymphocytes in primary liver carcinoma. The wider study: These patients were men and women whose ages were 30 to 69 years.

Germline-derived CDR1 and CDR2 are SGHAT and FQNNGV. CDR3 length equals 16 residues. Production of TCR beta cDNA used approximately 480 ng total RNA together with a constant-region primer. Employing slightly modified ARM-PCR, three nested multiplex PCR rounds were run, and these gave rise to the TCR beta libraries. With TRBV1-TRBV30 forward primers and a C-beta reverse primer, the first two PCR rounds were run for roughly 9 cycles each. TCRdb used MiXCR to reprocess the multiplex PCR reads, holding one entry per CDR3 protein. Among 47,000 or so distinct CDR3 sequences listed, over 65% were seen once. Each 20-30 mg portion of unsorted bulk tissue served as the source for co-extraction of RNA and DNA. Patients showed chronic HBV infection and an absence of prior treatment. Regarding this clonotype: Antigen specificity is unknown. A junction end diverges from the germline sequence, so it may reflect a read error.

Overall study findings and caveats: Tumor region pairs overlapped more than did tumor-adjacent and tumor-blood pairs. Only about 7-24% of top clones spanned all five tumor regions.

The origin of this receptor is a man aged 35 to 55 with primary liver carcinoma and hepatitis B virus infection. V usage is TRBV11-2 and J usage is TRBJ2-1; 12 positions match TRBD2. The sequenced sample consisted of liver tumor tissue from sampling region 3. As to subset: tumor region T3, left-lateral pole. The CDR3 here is CVSSSRLAGDLNEQFF. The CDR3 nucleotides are TGTGTCAGCAGCTCTCGACTAGCGGGAGATCTCAATGAGCAGTTCTTC.